This TCR beta chain was identified in a study of PD-1 blockade in classical Hodgkin lymphoma (dated by TCRdb to 2020 to 2021). At the level of the whole study: Nivolumab dosing was 3 mg/kg intravenously every 2 weeks, continuing until either disease progression or unacceptable toxicity. A peripheral blood immune signature of response to PD-1 blockade in classical Hodgkin lymphoma was defined using TCR beta sequencing and CyTOF.

The Qiagen DNeasy kit was used to extract genomic DNA both from unsorted PBMCs and from the negatively selected CD4+ and CD8+ fractions. Using primers that anneal to V and J segments, immunoSEQ multiplex PCR amplified the TCR beta CDR3 regions. A synthetic immune receptor repertoire was used to minimize amplification bias, and any remaining bias was removed computationally after sequencing. Per the source publication's procedure: Custom Python scripts were used to quantify repertoire diversity as the Shannon entropy index. Unsorted, CD4+ and CD8+ repertoires were analyzed separately, except for combined analyses in which CD4+ and CD8+ sequences were merged in silico. A clone counted as expanded when the clone's frequency after treatment rose at least 2-fold relative to C1D1, and clones undetected at baseline were given a pseudocount of 0.5. Singleton clones were defined as clones with 0 or 1 copy at C1D1, and non-singleton clones were defined as clones with 2 or more copies. Clones expanded in unsorted samples were labelled as CD4+, CD8+ or unknown by matching protein sequences in sorted samples from the same patient. Wilcoxon tests on paired samples were used to test changes in diversity from C1D1 to C4D1. What TCRdb holds here is the immuneACCESS table cut down to in-frame rearrangements. Part of the clones is not present; checked against another copy, under half of the missing clones reflect an unresolved V gene, and the others are unexplained. V and J calls and clone size come straight from that table; D and trimming were deduced from the DNA. In all, the sample holds roughly 150,000 clones, and approximately 72% of those were seen once. The top ten clonotypes cover over 7.5% of the sample.

Including cysteine and phenylalanine, the CDR3 has 14 amino acids. Only CDR3 DNA remains: 42 bases, in frame from the first base. Trimming removed 4 bases from V and 6 bases from J, leaving 16 bases between the germline ends. From a lookup of the germline V gene, CDR1 and CDR2 are SGHDT and YYEEEE. Details on this clone: Its antigen remains unidentified. The sample holds no much larger clone one base away, and base qualities are not on file.

The paper as a whole reports these results and caveats: Baseline TCR diversity was reported to be lower in newly diagnosed patients than in healthy donors and to be lower still in relapsed/refractory patients. The study was limited to a single clinical trial cohort, and causes of repertoire differences, possibly disease activity or prior therapy, remained undefined. Diversity was lower in patients who began nivolumab less than 1 year after ASCT, so these patients were left out of later analyses to avoid confounding by immune reconstitution. A significant rise by C4D1 was seen in CD4+ but not CD8+ TCR diversity (p=0.0027 vs p=0.16), with the rise being most apparent in complete responders (p=0.02). Among trial patients, those achieving complete response had baseline diversity similar to that of newly diagnosed patients, while diversity was significantly lower in partial responders and progressors.

The time point label, read with the paper, signifies: cycle 2 day 1 (C2D1) of nivolumab. Relapse after autologous stem cell transplantation had occurred in all trial patients, and cohorts A, B and C were distinguished by prior brentuximab vedotin exposure. A total of roughly 57 patients with relapsed/refractory classical Hodgkin lymphoma made up the trial cohort, and each patient's best overall response was complete response, partial response or progressive disease. In the multi-cohort phase II CheckMate 205 trial, trial patients received single-agent nivolumab. An independent review committee assessed best overall response using the 2007 International Working Group response criteria. Trial PBMCs were collected just before the start of nivolumab (C1D1) and during therapy at cycle 2 day 1 and cycle 4 day 1. Peripheral blood was collected in 8 mL Vacutainer Cell Preparation Tubes, from which PBMCs were isolated by centrifugation and then cryopreserved.

Specimen: peripheral blood mononuclear cells (PBMCs), collected before the second cycle of nivolumab. Recombination joined TRBV5-6 with TRBJ2-5; the D segment could be TRBD1, given 6 matching bases. The sequence was obtained from a human donor with classical Hodgkin lymphoma. CDR3 loop: CASSGRGTWKTQYF. The base sequence is TGTGCCAGCAGCGGAAGGGGGACCTGGAAGACCCAGTACTTC.